This TCR beta chain was recorded in a study of beta chain features in type 1 diabetes. Study background: What patients shared with healthy donors was a similar profile of age, gender and cell yields. Notes on the study in general: Naive, central memory and Treg TCRB repertoires seemed to resemble each other more closely in patients than they did in healthy donors. Fewer insertions but more deletions were seen at VDJ junctions in type 1 diabetes patients.

The V end lost 1 base, the J end lost 4 bases, and 12 bases lay between the germline ends. This CDR3 is built from 14 residues. Per the germline V gene, CDR1 is SQVTM and CDR2 is ANQGSEA. Every bit of the isolated RNA underwent reverse transcription, so sequencing read expressed TCRB transcripts. Some clones are missing from TCRdb's copy, which holds only in-frame ones; the method was immunoSEQ multiplex PCR. The profile shows fewer than 550,000 clones, 10% to 12% of them singletons. A note on this clone: What it binds is not known.

Sorting with CD45RO/CCR7/CD25/CD127/CD95/CD27 yielded naive, central memory, regulatory and stem-like memory CD4+ cells. This chain links TRBV29-1 with TRBJ2-3, with D maybe TRBD2 (6 bases). The sequenced sample was naive CD4+ T cells from blood. The source is a woman between 18 and 29 years old in good health. The CDR3 loop is CSVEGGKAADTQYF. As DNA, the CDR3 is TGCAGCGTTGAAGGCGGGAAAGCTGCAGATACGCAGTATTTT.